This is a list of T cell receptor beta chains from one sample in a study of shared clonotypes between healthy human individuals. This table comes from immunoSEQ multiplex PCR, and its TCRdb copy is limited to in-frame clones, with some not included. The data contain around 610,000 clones, about 96% of them singletons. The specimen sequenced was naive CD8+ T cells sorted from blood. Source of these receptors: a woman aged 25 to 39 in good health. The CDR3 runs from the conserved cysteine through the conserved F or W. A D gene is named only where the DNA matches it firmly. Not every row has a clone size; where given, it reads once, few, many or a size class.

v_gene: TRBV14; abundance: few; d_gene: -; j_gene: TRBJ1-1; CDR3aa: CASSQALNPKAFF; CDR3nt: TGTGCCAGCAGCCAAGCTCTTAATCCAAAGGCTTTCTTT
v_gene: TRBV2; abundance: -; d_gene: -; j_gene: TRBJ2-7; CDR3aa: CASSETGLDEQYF; CDR3nt: TGTGCCAGCAGTGAAACGGGACTGGACGAGCAGTACTTC
v_gene: TRBV2; abundance: -; d_gene: -; j_gene: TRBJ2-7; CDR3aa: CASRGDPNYEQYF; CDR3nt: TGTGCCAGCAGAGGAGATCCTAACTACGAGCAGTACTTC
v_gene: TRBV27; abundance: -; d_gene: -; j_gene: TRBJ2-2; CDR3aa: CASSFPSGELFF; CDR3nt: TGTGCCAGCAGTTTCCCCTCCGGGGAGCTGTTTTTT
v_gene: TRBV5-8; abundance: -; d_gene: -; j_gene: TRBJ2-4; CDR3aa: CASSYRKQGSIQYF; CDR3nt: TGTGCCAGCAGCTATCGTAAACAGGGTTCCATTCAGTACTTC
v_gene: TRBV5-1; abundance: -; d_gene: -; j_gene: TRBJ2-2; CDR3aa: CATEMGGGGEGSGELFF; CDR3nt: TGCGCCACCGAAATGGGTGGCGGGGGCGAAGGATCCGGGGAGCTGTTTTTT
v_gene: TRBV28; abundance: -; d_gene: TRBD1; j_gene: TRBJ2-7; CDR3aa: CASSLQSDRGPDYEQYF; CDR3nt: TGTGCCAGCAGTCTCCAAAGCGACAGGGGGCCAGACTACGAGCAGTACTTC
v_gene: TRBV10-2; abundance: -; d_gene: -; j_gene: TRBJ1-5; CDR3aa: CASRAKGNQPQHF; CDR3nt: TGCGCCAGCAGAGCGAAGGGGAATCAGCCCCAGCATTTT
v_gene: TRBV7-8; abundance: -; d_gene: TRBD1; j_gene: TRBJ2-3; CDR3aa: CASSSGQGSDTQYF; CDR3nt: TGTGCCAGCAGCTCAGGACAGGGATCCGATACGCAGTATTTT
v_gene: TRBV9; abundance: -; d_gene: TRBD2; j_gene: TRBJ2-7; CDR3aa: CASSGWTSGRYEQYF; CDR3nt: TGTGCCAGCAGCGGTTGGACTAGCGGGCGGTACGAGCAGTACTTC
v_gene: TRBV28; abundance: once; d_gene: -; j_gene: TRBJ2-5; CDR3aa: CASSLGVWETQYF; CDR3nt: TGTGCCAGCAGTTTGGGGGTTTGGGAGACCCAGTACTTC
v_gene: TRBV10-1; abundance: -; d_gene: -; j_gene: TRBJ1-3; CDR3aa: CASSESLMTGNTIYF; CDR3nt: TGCGCCAGCAGTGAGTCCCTGATGACTGGAAACACCATATATTTT
v_gene: TRBV7-2; abundance: -; d_gene: -; j_gene: TRBJ2-1; CDR3aa: CASSLVSKGDEQFF; CDR3nt: TGTGCCAGCAGCTTAGTATCGAAAGGGGATGAGCAGTTCTTC
v_gene: TRBV28; abundance: -; d_gene: -; j_gene: TRBJ2-7; CDR3aa: CASSLNEQYF; CDR3nt: TGTGCCAGCAGTTTGAACGAGCAGTACTTC
v_gene: TRBV2; abundance: -; d_gene: -; j_gene: TRBJ1-4; CDR3aa: CASASMGSNEKLFF; CDR3nt: TGTGCCAGCGCTTCCATGGGGTCTAATGAAAAACTGTTTTTT